A selection of T cell receptor beta chains follows, all from one sample in a study of graft-versus-host responses after intestinal transplantation. These receptors have no identified antigens. This table comes from immunoSEQ multiplex PCR, and its TCRdb copy is limited to in-frame clones, with some not included. The sample lists 95,000 to 110,000 clones; roughly 87% were seen once. The material was unstimulated CD4+ T cells sorted from spleen or lymph node cells, obtained before transplant. All receptors come from a human donor who was the organ donor for an intestinal transplant. CDR3s include the opening cysteine and the closing phenylalanine or tryptophan. Each record gives: J gene, V gene, D gene, clone size, CDR3 protein, CDR3 DNA. The D gene is left open where the match is weak. Size values are once, few and many counts, or a class for expanded clones, and some rows have none.

J: TRBJ2-7
V: TRBV20-1
D: TRBD2
size: -
CDR3: CSAGGSYEQYF
DNA: TGCAGTGCCGGGGGGTCCTACGAGCAGTACTTC

J: TRBJ2-3
V: TRBV27
D: TRBD2
size: -
CDR3: CASSTSGIYTDTQYF
DNA: TGTGCCAGCAGTACTAGCGGGATTTACACAGATACGCAGTATTTT

J: TRBJ2-3
V: TRBV4-2
D: -
size: -
CDR3: CASSQDLITDTQYF
DNA: TGTGCCAGCAGCCAAGATCTAATCACAGATACGCAGTATTTT

J: TRBJ1-4
V: TRBV9
D: TRBD1
size: -
CDR3: CASSVEGTGGEKLFF
DNA: TGTGCCAGCAGCGTAGAGGGAACAGGGGGTGAAAAACTGTTTTTT

J: TRBJ2-7
V: TRBV5-1
D: TRBD1
size: once
CDR3: CASSLGGQATSYEQYF
DNA: TGCGCCAGCAGCTTGGGAGGACAGGCAACCTCCTACGAGCAGTACTTC

J: TRBJ2-5
V: TRBV10-3
D: -
size: -
CDR3: CAISIQGGGETQYF
DNA: TGTGCCATCAGTATACAGGGAGGAGGGGAGACCCAGTACTTC

J: TRBJ2-5
V: TRBV11-1
D: -
size: -
CDR3: CASSLDSGTTSETQYF
DNA: TGTGCCAGCAGCTTAGACTCCGGGACCACCTCGGAGACCCAGTACTTC

J: TRBJ2-7
V: TRBV4-1
D: TRBD1
size: few
CDR3: CASSQGRTGDYEQYF
DNA: TGCGCCAGCAGCCAAGGAAGGACAGGGGACTACGAGCAGTACTTC

J: TRBJ2-3
V: TRBV5-1
D: -
size: few
CDR3: CASTPTAVTDTQYF
DNA: TGCGCCAGCACCCCGACGGCCGTCACAGATACGCAGTATTTT

J: TRBJ2-7
V: TRBV19
D: -
size: -
CDR3: CASSIKEGRVSEQYF
DNA: TGTGCCAGTAGTATAAAGGAGGGCAGGGTAAGCGAGCAGTACTTC

J: TRBJ1-5
V: TRBV10-2
D: -
size: -
CDR3: CASSESGLNQPQHF
DNA: TGCGCCAGCAGTGAGTCGGGGTTAAATCAGCCCCAGCATTTT

J: TRBJ2-2
V: TRBV6-1
D: TRBD1
size: -
CDR3: CASSDLGGVGAGELFF
DNA: TGTGCCAGCAGTGACTTAGGGGGCGTAGGCGCCGGGGAGCTGTTTTTT